This T cell receptor beta chain was sequenced in a study of cytomegalovirus exposure and HLA in healthy donors. Study results and caveats: The study listed around 150 cytomegalovirus-associated TCR beta chains. Indistinguishability led to the exclusion of some V segments, TRBV6-2 and TRBV6-3 included.

The PCR was carried out with 60 Vbeta primers and 13 Jbeta primers. The protocol was immunoSEQ multiplex PCR, while the TCRdb copy is restricted to in-frame clones and leaves out a portion. This sample carries about 150,000 clones, with 1.5% to 2% going to the ten biggest clones. Unrecorded immune exposures were likely, despite nominal health at sampling. This CDR3 region has 11 residues. The V end lost 1 base, the J end lost 11 bases, and 8 bases lay between the germline ends. In germline, CDR1 is SGHAT, CDR2 FQNNGV. As regards this clone: The antigen is undetermined.

The sample comprised PBMCs. The rearrangement uses TRBV11-2 and TRBJ2-5; possible D gene TRBD1, 6 bases. The clonotype comes from a woman aged 50 to 60 in good health and CMV-seronegative. The CDR3 region has the DNA TGTGCCAGCAGCTTAGGTGGACAGCAGTACTTC. It translates to CASSLGGQQYF.